These T cell receptor beta chains were read from a single sample in a study of T cell responses to AZD1222 COVID-19 vaccine. The table came from immunoSEQ multiplex PCR; TCRdb's copy has only in-frame clones and leaves some out. The sample lists over 130,000 clones; more than 85% were seen once. The source was peripheral blood, collected 28 days after the second AZD1222 dose. Receptor source: an adult who received the AZD1222 COVID-19 vaccine. The CDR3 runs from the conserved cysteine through the conserved F or W. A D gene is named only where the DNA matches it firmly. Rows give clone size only sometimes, using once, few, many, or a class for an expanded clone.

clone size | D gene | J gene | V gene | CDR3 protein | CDR3 DNA
NA | NA | TRBJ1-4 | TRBV3-1/TRBV3-2 | CASSPGLEKLFF | TGTGCCAGCAGCCCGGGACTCGAAAAACTGTTTTTT
NA | NA | TRBJ2-3 | TRBV5-1 | CASSLGGRRTDTQYF | TGCGCCAGCAGCTTGGGGGGTCGCCGGACAGATACGCAGTATTTT
NA | NA | TRBJ2-7 | TRBV5-6 | CASSLGAGPGYYEQYF | TGTGCCAGCAGCTTGGGTGCAGGCCCGGGTTACTACGAGCAGTACTTC
NA | NA | TRBJ2-5 | TRBV9 | CASSPDALETQYF | TGTGCCAGCAGCCCCGACGCCCTAGAGACCCAGTACTTC
NA | TRBD2 | TRBJ2-1 | TRBV15 | CATSRDLGLAGGPGEQFF | TGTGCCACCAGCAGAGATCTAGGGCTAGCGGGAGGGCCGGGTGAGCAGTTCTTC
NA | NA | TRBJ1-1 | TRBV11-3 | CASSAGAGAEAFF | TGTGCCAGCAGCGCGGGAGCGGGGGCTGAAGCTTTCTTT
NA | TRBD2 | TRBJ2-7 | TRBV12-3/TRBV12-4 | CASILAGDYEQYF | TGTGCCAGCATTCTAGCGGGGGACTACGAGCAGTACTTC
NA | NA | TRBJ1-1 | TRBV10-3 | CATVQGEGTEAFF | TGTGCCACGGTACAGGGAGAGGGGACTGAAGCTTTCTTT
NA | NA | TRBJ2-3 | TRBV7-3 | CASRPGPGTDTQYF | TGTGCCAGCAGACCTGGCCCGGGTACAGATACGCAGTATTTT
NA | NA | TRBJ1-2 | TRBV27 | CASSLQGSDGYTF | TGTGCCAGCAGTTTACAGGGGTCGGATGGCTACACCTTC
NA | NA | TRBJ1-1 | TRBV9 | CASSPGGTGRNTEAFF | TGTGCCAGCAGCCCGGGGGGAACAGGGCGGAACACTGAAGCTTTCTTT
NA | NA | TRBJ1-1 | TRBV29-1 | CSAHVVENTEAFF | TGCAGCGCCCACGTGGTTGAGAACACTGAAGCTTTCTTT
once | NA | TRBJ2-7 | TRBV5-1 | CASSTPDRGSYEQYF | TGCGCCAGCAGCACTCCCGATAGGGGGAGCTACGAGCAGTACTTC